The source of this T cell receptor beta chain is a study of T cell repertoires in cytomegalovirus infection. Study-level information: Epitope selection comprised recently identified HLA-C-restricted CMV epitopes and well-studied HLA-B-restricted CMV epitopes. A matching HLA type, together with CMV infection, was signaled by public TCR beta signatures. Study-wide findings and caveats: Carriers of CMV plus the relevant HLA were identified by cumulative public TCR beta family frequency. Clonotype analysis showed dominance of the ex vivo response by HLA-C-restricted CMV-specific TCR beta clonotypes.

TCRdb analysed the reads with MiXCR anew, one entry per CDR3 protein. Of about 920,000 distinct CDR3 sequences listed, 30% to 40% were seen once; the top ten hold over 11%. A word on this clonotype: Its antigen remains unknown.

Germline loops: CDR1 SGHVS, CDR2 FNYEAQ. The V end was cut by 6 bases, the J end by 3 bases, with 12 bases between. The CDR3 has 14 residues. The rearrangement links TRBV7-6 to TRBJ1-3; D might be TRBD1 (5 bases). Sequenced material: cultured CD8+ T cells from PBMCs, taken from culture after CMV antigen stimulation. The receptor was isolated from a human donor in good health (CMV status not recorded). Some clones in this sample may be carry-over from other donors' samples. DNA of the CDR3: TGTGCCAGCAGTCAGACAGTGATTGGAAACACCATATATTTT. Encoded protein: CASSQTVIGNTIYF.